The 25 T cell receptor beta chains reported below all come from one sample, sequenced in a study of T-cell reconstitution after alpha-beta-depleted transplantation in children. Molecular barcoding with unique molecular identifiers was used for the TCRbeta library. TCRdb reprocessed the PCR reads with MiXCR, giving one entry per CDR3 protein. Among over 150,000 distinct CDR3 sequences listed, approximately 7% were seen once. Source: PBMCs, taken before TCRalphabeta/CD19-depleted stem cell transplant. Every receptor here comes from a boy aged 2 to 10 with acute lymphoblastic leukemia, due to receive a stem cell transplant.

There are many counts of this clonotype. The junction departs from germline at one end; a sequencing error may be responsible. The V call is TRBV28, the J call TRBJ1-3; D is unclear. Germline CDR1 and CDR2: MDHEN and SYDVKM. The CDR3 length is 13 residues. The CDR3 DNA reads as TGTGCCAGCAGTGACACCTCTGGAAACATCATATATTTT. Protein sequence: CASSDTSGNIIYF.

This clonotype was observed many times. The rearrangement uses TRBV28 and TRBJ1-6, with D tentatively TRBD1 (5 bases). The germline CDR1 and CDR2 sequences are MDHEN and SYDVKM. This CDR3 contains 17 residues. The ends were cut back, 1 base at V and 0 bases at J, with 10 bases in the middle. The CDR3 coding sequence is TGTGCCAGCAGTTTATTGGCAGGGAGCTCCTATAATTCACCCCTCCACTTT. Protein sequence: CASSLLAGSSYNSPLHF. Combining the CDR3 with reference TRBV28 and TRBJ1-6 gives the whole variable domain DVKVTQSSRYLVKRTGEKVFLECVQDMDHENMFWYRQDPGLGLRLIYFSYDVKMKEKGDIPEGYSVSREKKERFSLILESASTNQTSMYLCASSLLAGSSYNSPLHFGNGTRLTVT.

The chain recombines TRBV20-1 with TRBJ1-3; maybe TRBD1 (6 bases). This CDR3 contains 12 residues. CDR1 is DFQATT and CDR2 is SNEGSKA in the germline V gene (reference sequence). Trimming took off 6 bases at V and 9 bases at J, with 15 bases between the two ends. The CDR3 sequence is CSARGLGGTIYF. The CDR3 DNA follows: TGCAGTGCCAGGGGTCTTGGGGGCACCATATATTTT.

This clonotype was seen more than once but under ten times. CDR3 amino acids: CASSFFLDSPLHF. CDR3 nucleotide sequence: TGTGCCAGCAGTTTCTTTTTGGATTCACCCCTCCACTTT. The V gene is TRBV28, the J gene TRBJ1-6; no definite D call. The V gene's germline CDR1 is MDHEN and CDR2 SYDVKM. The CDR3 is made up of 13 amino acids. Trimming left V 3 bases short and J 8 bases short, with 8 bases between.

This clonotype was observed a few times. V and J are TRBV7-2 and TRBJ2-1, with 8 nucleotides matching TRBD1. This CDR3 region has 15 residues. Germline CDR1 SGHTA, CDR2 FQGNSA. V was pared by 5 bases and J by 7 bases, with 10 bases of the junction left unmatched. CDR3 in amino acids: CASSPRDRIGNEQFF. CDR3 sequence (DNA): TGTGCCAGCAGCCCCCGGGACAGGATTGGTAATGAGCAGTTCTTC.

The chain links TRBV7-9 to TRBJ2-2; 8 bases match TRBD1. J was trimmed by 4 bases and V by 1 base; bases with no gene match: 2. The CDR3 totals 15 residues. Germline V gives CDR1 SEHNR, CDR2 FQNEAQ (reference sequence). The CDR3 coding sequence is TGTGCCAGCAGCTTAGACAGGGGGTTCACCGGGGAGCTGTTTTTT. It yields the protein CASSLDRGFTGELFF.

There are many counts of this clonotype. This sequence joins TRBV27 and TRBJ2-7; D call uncertain. The CDR3 has 9 amino acids. Germline CDR1 reads MNHEY; CDR2 reads SMNVEV (reference sequence). V lost 5 bases and J lost 6, with 2 bases in between. As DNA, the CDR3 is TGTGCCAGCAGTATCGAGCAGTACTTC. Amino acids: CASSIEQYF.

This clonotype has only a few counts. The genes are TRBV7-9 and TRBJ2-3, with 10 bases fitting TRBD2. Germline trimming cut 6 bases from V and 5 bases from J; bases unmatched to any gene: 14. The CDR3 runs 17 residues. Germline CDR1 and CDR2: SEHNR and FQNEAQ (reference sequence). For the CDR3, the DNA is TGTGCCAGCAGAGTAATGACCCAGCGGGAGGGCGAAGATACGCAGTATTTT. Protein sequence: CASRVMTQREGEDTQYF.

At least ten counts were recorded for this clonotype. The gene calls are TRBV10-3 and TRBJ2-2; 8 positions agree with TRBD1. Germline V CDR1 and CDR2: ENHRY, SYGVKD. With 3 bases clipped from V and 0 bases from J, the junction kept 0 bases outside the gene matches. This CDR3 is 15 amino acids long. Here the CDR3 DNA reads TGTGCCATCAGTGACAGGGGGCCGAACACCGGGGAGCTGTTTTTT. It yields the protein CAISDRGPNTGELFF.

This clonotype has at least ten counts. This chain uses TRBV4-3 with TRBJ1-1, with 8 bases fitting TRBD1. The CDR3 contains 16 residues. V gave up 2 bases and J gave up 1 base; unmatched junction bases: 6. Germline loops: CDR1 LGHNA, CDR2 YSLEER. CDR3 protein: CASSQPDRGPNTEAFF. The CDR3 DNA sequence: TGCGCCAGCAGCCAACCAGACAGGGGACCGAACACTGAAGCTTTCTTT.

The sample holds a few counts of this clonotype. The chain uses TRBV20-1 and TRBJ2-5; 12 bases align to TRBD2. Per the germline V gene, CDR1 is DFQATT and CDR2 is SNEGSKA (reference sequence). The CDR3 is 14 residues long. V shed 1 base, J shed 3 bases, and the junction held 0 bases outside the gene matches. The CDR3 DNA is TGCAGTGCTAGAGGGACTAGCGGGAAAGAGACCCAGTACTTC. This translates into CSARGTSGKETQYF.

This clonotype was detected many times. V and J are TRBV4-3 and TRBJ2-2, with D possibly matching TRBD2 (6 bases). The CDR3 has 14 residues. CDR1 is LGHNA, CDR2 YSLEER, per germline. Trimming pared 0 bases from V and 7 bases from J, leaving 9 bases between. The CDR3, as DNA: TGCGCCAGCAGCCAAGAGGGGGGTAGCGGGGAGCTGTTTTTT. This sequence encodes CASSQEGGSGELFF.

V and J are TRBV10-3 and TRBJ1-2; no clear D. CDR3 length: 11 amino acids. Looked up from germline, CDR1 is ENHRY and CDR2 is SYGVKD. The V gene lost 11 bases and the J gene lost 8 bases, with 15 bases spanning the gap. DNA for the CDR3: TGTGCCCCGGCAAAGCTGGGAGGCTACACCTTC. As protein: CAPAKLGGYTF.

This clonotype is medium-sized (0.01 to 0.1%). The rearrangement links TRBV28 to TRBJ2-1, with D tentatively TRBD1 (7 bases). The CDR3 extends over 15 amino acids. Trimming shortened V by 6 bases and J by 4 bases, and 16 bases separated the two germline ends. CDR1 is MDHEN, CDR2 SYDVKM, per germline. The CDR3 DNA follows: TGTGCCAGCAGAGAGGCGGGACAGCTTTACAATGAGCAGTTCTTC. This gives the protein CASREAGQLYNEQFF. Together with reference TRBV28 and TRBJ2-1, the CDR3 gives the full variable domain: DVKVTQSSRYLVKRTGEKVFLECVQDMDHENMFWYRQDPGLGLRLIYFSYDVKMKEKGDIPEGYSVSREKKERFSLILESASTNQTSMYLCASREAGQLYNEQFFGPGTRLTVL.

Many counts were recorded for this clonotype. The V gene is TRBV7-9, the J gene TRBJ2-1; D may be TRBD2 (6 bases). The germline V gene encodes CDR1 SEHNR and CDR2 FQNEAQ (reference sequence). The CDR3 spans 14 residues. Trimming removed 3 bases at V and 7 bases at J, with 13 bases between. The CDR3 DNA reads as TGTGCCAGCAGCTTCGGAGGGTTAAGGAATGAGCAGTTCTTC. This encodes CASSFGGLRNEQFF.

This clonotype was seen more than once but under ten times. The rearrangement uses TRBV28 and TRBJ2-6; D not certain. Trimming pared 4 bases from V and 8 bases from J, leaving 21 bases between. Per germline, CDR1 MDHEN and CDR2 SYDVKM. The CDR3 contains 17 residues. CDR3 DNA sequence: TGTGCCAGCAGTTCCTACCCCCGGGCCTCCTCGACCAACGTCCTGACTTTC. Its protein is CASSSYPRASSTNVLTF.

J is TRBJ2-5 and V is TRBV20-1, with 11 nucleotides matching TRBD2. J lost 1 base, V lost 4 bases, and 8 bases had no gene match. CDR3 length: 16 amino acids. Germline lookup yields CDR1 DFQATT and CDR2 SNEGSKA (reference sequence). The CDR3 loop reads CSATKLAGETQETQYF. CDR3 nucleotides: TGCAGTGCTACCAAACTAGCGGGGGAAACCCAAGAGACCCAGTACTTC.

This clonotype was detected ten times or more. The chain joins TRBV7-3 to TRBJ2-3; TRBD1 matches 8 bases. The CDR3 totals 15 residues. With V trimmed by 5 bases and J by 2 bases, 6 bases remained unmatched. CDR1 SGHTA and CDR2 FQGTGA come from the germline V gene. The CDR3 region is CASSQTGQVTDTQYF. The CDR3 DNA sequence: TGTGCCAGCAGCCAAACGGGACAGGTCACAGATACGCAGTATTTT.

The rearrangement joins TRBV28 to TRBJ1-2; 8 bases align to TRBD1. With V trimmed by 3 bases and J by 4 bases, 7 bases remained unmatched. The CDR3 spans 15 residues. Germline V CDR1 and CDR2: MDHEN, SYDVKM. The CDR3 protein is CASSLAGQARYGYTF. Written as DNA, the CDR3 is TGTGCCAGCAGTTTGGCGGGACAGGCACGCTATGGCTACACCTTC.

About this clonotype itself: A read error may be the cause here, since a much bigger clone is one base away. This chain connects TRBV12-3 or TRBV12-4 to TRBJ1-5; possibly TRBD1 for D (5 bases). V shed 7 bases and J shed 2 bases, with 15 bases lying between them. The CDR3 extends over 15 amino acids. CDR3 region: CASIPWGLGNQPQHF. The CDR3 DNA is TGTGCCAGCATCCCATGGGGGTTGGGCAATCAGCCCCAGCATTTT.

This clonotype was counted ten times or more. Its ends do not fully match the called genes, so a read error is possible. The chain carries TRBV29-1 and TRBJ2-1; TRBD2 agrees at 16 bases. The CDR3 is made up of 14 amino acids. CDR1 SQVTM and CDR2 ANQGSEA come from the germline V gene. The CDR3 bases are TGCAGCGTTGAAGACGGGACTAGCGGGGGGGCGGGCGTCTTC. Its translation: CSVEDGTSGGAGVF.

The sample holds many counts of this clonotype. The rearrangement links TRBV7-2 to TRBJ2-1; 7 positions agree with TRBD1. Germline assignment: CDR1 SGHTA and CDR2 FQGNSA. CDR3 size: 17 residues. V lost 10 bases to trimming and J lost 0 bases; unmatched junction nucleotides: 15. CDR3 protein: CAIQNTTGKFSYNEQFF. The CDR3, as DNA: TGTGCCATCCAAAATACGACAGGGAAGTTCTCCTACAATGAGCAGTTCTTC. Together with reference TRBV7-2 and TRBJ2-1, the CDR3 gives the full variable domain: GAGVSQSPSNKVTEKGKDVELRCDPISGHTALYWYRQSLGQGLEFLIYFQGNSAPDKSGLPSDRFSAERTGGSVSTLTIQRTQQEDSAVYLCAIQNTTGKFSYNEQFFGPGTRLTVL.

This sequence joins TRBV21-1 and TRBJ1-4; the D call of TRBD1 is as the table states it, not checked on the DNA. TRBV21-1 is termed a pseudogene. CDR3 length: 16 residues. This CDR3 is CASSKAGRTGNEKLFF. For the CDR3, the DNA is TGTGCCAGCAGCAAAGCAGGAAGGACGGGAAATGAAAAACTGTTTTTT.

The sample holds many counts of this clonotype. The CDR3 DNA follows: TGTGCCACCAGCGATGTGACAGATACGCAGTATTTT. This codes for CATSDVTDTQYF. The rearrangement uses TRBV24-1 and TRBJ2-3; D remains unclear. The V gene's germline CDR1 is KGHDR and CDR2 SFDVKD. V lost 7 bases, J lost 3 bases, and 7 bases lay in between. There are 12 residues in the CDR3.

Comment on this clonotype: The junction departs from the called germline gene at one end, perhaps through a read error. The V and J genes are TRBV7-2 and TRBJ2-1, with TRBD2 matching over 8 bases. CDR3 length equals 14 residues. Germline V lookup: CDR1 SGHTA, CDR2 FQGNSA. The chain's CDR3 is CASSPGLVSGEQLF. DNA of the CDR3: TGTGCCAGCAGCCCGGGACTAGTATCGGGTGAGCAGTTATTC.